This is a list of T cell receptor beta chains from one sample in a study of blood T cells in healthy people across ages. Each CDR3 protein gets one entry after TCRdb re-called the 5' RACE reads with MiXCR. The data contain 850,000 to 1,300,000 distinct CDR3 sequences, around 43% of them singletons. Sequenced input: blood. All receptors derive from a woman aged 60 to 75 in good health. Both conserved end residues are part of each CDR3. The order of the fields is V gene, J gene, D gene, clone size, CDR3 DNA, CDR3 protein. A D gene is named only where the DNA matches it firmly. Clone size is stated in some rows and not others, as once, few, many or a class when expanded.

TRBV30	TRBJ2-7	-	-	TGTGCCTGGAGTCCCGGGTCCGAGCAGTACTTC	CAWSPGSEQYF
TRBV20-1	TRBJ2-5	TRBD2	few	TGCAGTGCTCTAGCGGGAGGAAGTGAGACCCAGTACTTC	CSALAGGSETQYF
TRBV7-8	TRBJ2-7	-	few	TGTGCCAGCAGCACGCGGGACAGATCCTACGAGCAGTACTTC	CASSTRDRSYEQYF
TRBV3-1	TRBJ2-3	TRBD2	few	TGTGCCAGCAGTCCTGGGACTAGCCCGAGGACGAATACGCAGTATTTT	CASSPGTSPRTNTQYF
TRBV20-1	TRBJ2-7	-	-	TGCAGTGCTTTCATGAGCGGAACCGACGAGCAGTACTTC	CSAFMSGTDEQYF
TRBV29-1	TRBJ2-4	-	few	TGCAGCGTTAGGGGGGGAGGTTCTCCAAACATTCAGTACTTC	CSVRGGGSPNIQYF
TRBV28	TRBJ2-7	TRBD2	-	TGTGCCAGCAAAGGACTAGCGGGAGTGGTTTCTCTGAGCGAGCAGTACTTC	CASKGLAGVVSLSEQYF
TRBV7-2	TRBJ2-7	-	few	TGTGCCAGCAGCCCAGTACTACGACGCTCCGAGCAGTACTTC	CASSPVLRRSEQYF
TRBV7-3	TRBJ2-1	TRBD2	many	TGTGCCAGCAGCCCCAGGTCCAAAGCGGGAGATGAGCAGTTCTTC	CASSPRSKAGDEQFF
TRBV2	TRBJ1-1	-	-	TGTGCCAGCAGCCCCGGGACAACGTACACTGAAGCTTTCTTT	CASSPGTTYTEAFF
TRBV14	TRBJ1-6	-	-	TGTGCCAGCAGCCAAGATTGGGCCAATTCACCCCTCCACTTT	CASSQDWANSPLHF
TRBV11-2	TRBJ2-7	-	-	TGTGCCAGCGGCTGGGCCGACTCCGGGTACGAGCAGTACTTC	CASGWADSGYEQYF
TRBV28	TRBJ2-7	TRBD1	-	TGTGCCAGCAGGCCGACCGGACAGGGGGTTTCCTACGAGCAGTACTTC	CASRPTGQGVSYEQYF
TRBV28	TRBJ1-4	-	-	TGTGCCAGCACTTCGCAGGGGTCCCAGCGTAATGAAAAACTGTTTTTT	CASTSQGSQRNEKLFF
TRBV29-1	TRBJ2-7	TRBD2	many	TGCAGCGTCCAGGAGGGACTAGCCGTATCCTACGAGCAGTACTTC	CSVQEGLAVSYEQYF
TRBV4-1	TRBJ2-1	TRBD2	-	TGCGCCAGCAGCCAAGATGCCCTAGCGGAACTCTACAATGAGCAGTTCTTC	CASSQDALAELYNEQFF
TRBV9	TRBJ1-5	TRBD1	few	TGTGCCAGCAGCGTAGGAGCAGGGGGTGGTCAGCCCCAGCATTTT	CASSVGAGGGQPQHF
TRBV14	TRBJ2-3	-	many	TGTGCCAGCAGCCAAGGTTCTTTCCGCACGCAGTATTTT	CASSQGSFRTQYF
TRBV29-1	TRBJ1-2	-	many	TGCAGCGTTGAGGAGCAGGTCTTCTATGGCTACACCTTC	CSVEEQVFYGYTF
TRBV29-1	TRBJ1-4	-	-	TGCAGCGTTGATGGGGGGGTTGATGAAAAACTGTTTTTT	CSVDGGVDEKLFF
TRBV4-1	TRBJ2-1	-	-	TGCGCCAGCAGCCAAGATCGGCCAGACTATGAGCAGTTCTTC	CASSQDRPDYEQFF
TRBV2	TRBJ1-2	-	-	TGTGCCAGCAGTGAGGCGGTCAGGACAGCCCTAGGCTACACCTTC	CASSEAVRTALGYTF
TRBV12-3/TRBV12-4	TRBJ2-1	-	-	TGTGCCAGCAGTATCCGGACAGCCTACAATGAGCAGTTCTTC	CASSIRTAYNEQFF
TRBV7-9	TRBJ2-1	-	few	TGTGCCAGCAGCCCGGCACGGTTGGGGAATGAGCAGTTCTTC	CASSPARLGNEQFF
TRBV21-1	TRBJ2-3	-	-	TGTGCCAGCAGCAAAGTGCTTCTTAGCACAGATACGCAGTATTTT	CASSKVLLSTDTQYF
TRBV28	TRBJ2-3	-	few	TGTGCCCTCTCTCTGGGGGGCGCCGGAGGCACAGATACGCAGTATTTT	CALSLGGAGGTDTQYF
TRBV30	TRBJ2-1	TRBD1	-	TGTGCCTGGAAGCAGCAGGGGGCGCGGGATGAGCAGTTCTTC	CAWKQQGARDEQFF
TRBV12-3/TRBV12-4	TRBJ2-7	TRBD2	few	TGTGCCAGCAGTCTTCAGCCACTAGCGGGGTACGAGCAGTACTTC	CASSLQPLAGYEQYF
TRBV20-1	TRBJ2-7	TRBD1	many	TGCAGTGCTAGAAGGGACAGGGCGCCCGAGCAGTACTTC	CSARRDRAPEQYF
TRBV30	TRBJ2-7	-	-	TGTGCCTGGAGTGTGTTCGGGGCCGAGCAGTACTTC	CAWSVFGAEQYF
TRBV12-3/TRBV12-4	TRBJ1-2	-	-	TGTGCCAGCAGACACGACAACAGTCACTATGGCTACACCTTC	CASRHDNSHYGYTF
TRBV10-3	TRBJ2-7	TRBD2	-	TGTGCCATCAGGGACGTAGCGGGGTACGAGCAGTACTTC	CAIRDVAGYEQYF
TRBV7-2	TRBJ2-2	-	-	TGTGCCAGCCCCCAGTCGGGGTCGAACACCGGGGAGCTGTTTTTT	CASPQSGSNTGELFF
TRBV15	TRBJ1-2	-	-	TGTGCCACCAGCAGAGATCGGGACAAGAACTATGGCTACACCTTC	CATSRDRDKNYGYTF
TRBV19	TRBJ1-2	TRBD1	-	TGTGCCAGTAGTTTCCGCCCCGTCGACAGGGCCTATGGCTACACCTTC	CASSFRPVDRAYGYTF
TRBV5-1	TRBJ2-5	-	-	TGCGCCAGCAGCTTGGCGTATGGCCTATCAGGAGAGACCCAGTACTTC	CASSLAYGLSGETQYF
TRBV10-3	TRBJ2-7	TRBD2	few	TGTGCCATCCGGAAGGATAGCGGGAGTTTAAGTGAGCAGTACTTC	CAIRKDSGSLSEQYF
TRBV4-2	TRBJ2-5	-	few	TGTGCCAGCAGCCAAGCGCGCGAACTGTACCAAGAGACCCAGTACTTC	CASSQARELYQETQYF
TRBV11-2	TRBJ2-5	-	-	TGTGCCAGCAGCTTGGGACCACCTCCGGAGACCCAGTACTTC	CASSLGPPPETQYF
TRBV7-8	TRBJ2-3	-	once	TGTGCCAGCAGCTTAGTCGGTATAGCTTATAGCACAGATACGCAGTATTTT	CASSLVGIAYSTDTQYF
TRBV5-6	TRBJ2-6	-	-	TGTGCCAGCAGCTCTCTAAGGGGTGAAGGGGCCAACGTCCTGACTTTC	CASSSLRGEGANVLTF
TRBV29-1	TRBJ1-1	TRBD1	-	TGCAGCGTTGAGGGGGACAGCAACACTGCAGCTTTCTTT	CSVEGDSNTAAFF
TRBV20-1	TRBJ2-7	TRBD2	few	TGCAGTGCTGGGGGAGGGAGGGCCGACCTACCCTTCACCTACGAGCAGTACTTC	CSAGGGRADLPFTYEQYF
TRBV27	TRBJ2-4	-	-	TGTGCCAGCAGTCCCGCCGCAGGGGTAGGGGACATTCAGTACTTC	CASSPAAGVGDIQYF
TRBV30	TRBJ2-7	-	-	TGTGCCTGGAAGGGCGGAGAGGGCGAGCAGTACTTC	CAWKGGEGEQYF
TRBV20-1	TRBJ2-5	TRBD2	-	TGCAGTGCTAGAGGAGGGACTAGGGGGGGAAATGAGCAGTACTTC	CSARGGTRGGNEQYF
TRBV7-3	TRBJ2-1	-	-	TGTGCCAGCAGCACCAGCGGTCATTCCTACAATGAGCAGTTCTTC	CASSTSGHSYNEQFF
TRBV27	TRBJ1-2	-	-	TGTGCCAGCAGTTTTAGAGCTAACTATGGCTACACCTTC	CASSFRANYGYTF
TRBV10-3	TRBJ2-3	-	-	TGTGCCATGCAGGGTGCAGCTAGGACAGATACGCAGTATTTT	CAMQGAARTDTQYF
TRBV11-2	TRBJ2-1	-	many	TGTGCCAGCAGCCTCGGACAGCATTCCTACAATGAGCAGTTCTTC	CASSLGQHSYNEQFF
TRBV7-9	TRBJ2-1	-	once	TGTGCCAGCAGCTTTAGGTCAATTTACAATGAGCAGTTCTTC	CASSFRSIYNEQFF